Listed below are T cell receptor beta chains from one sample, sequenced in a study of vaccination and CD4 T cells after COVID-19. These TCRs are of unknown antigen specificity. TCRdb re-called the PCR reads through MiXCR, storing one row per CDR3 protein. The table includes some 8,600 distinct CDR3 sequences, under 40% detected once. The sequenced material came from CD4+ T cells from blood, cultured in vitro. All receptors derive from a human donor in good health. Each CDR3 is given with its conserved first and last residue.

v_call: TRBV29-1
j_call: TRBJ2-5
cdr3_aa: CSDQQGQENQYF

v_call: TRBV19
j_call: TRBJ2-2
cdr3_aa: CASRLQGDTGELFF

v_call: TRBV7-6
j_call: TRBJ1-3
cdr3_aa: CASSLGPGGDTIYF

v_call: TRBV7-9
j_call: TRBJ2-7
cdr3_aa: CASRTGTGFYEQYF

v_call: TRBV6-5
j_call: TRBJ2-3
cdr3_aa: CASSSRPTGYTDTQYF

v_call: TRBV6-1
j_call: TRBJ2-7
cdr3_aa: CASDRAGYEQYF

v_call: TRBV28
j_call: TRBJ1-1
cdr3_aa: CASTFSGGKNTEAFF

v_call: TRBV11-3
j_call: TRBJ1-1
cdr3_aa: CASSLDPRTNTEAFF

v_call: TRBV28
j_call: TRBJ1-2
cdr3_aa: CASSTGGGLINYGYTF

v_call: TRBV6-1
j_call: TRBJ1-1
cdr3_aa: CASKGYGLNTEAFF

v_call: TRBV7-3
j_call: TRBJ1-1
cdr3_aa: CASSLAGGITEAFF

v_call: TRBV7-2
j_call: TRBJ1-5
cdr3_aa: CASSLGGVRNQPQHF

v_call: TRBV20-1
j_call: TRBJ1-1
cdr3_aa: CSAGAQANTEAFF

v_call: TRBV6-2/TRBV6-3
j_call: TRBJ1-1
cdr3_aa: CASSYLQGAFF

v_call: TRBV7-2
j_call: TRBJ2-1
cdr3_aa: CASRAGTGLYNEQFF

v_call: TRBV6-1
j_call: TRBJ2-7
cdr3_aa: CASSGPGTGYYEQYF

v_call: TRBV6-2/TRBV6-3
j_call: TRBJ1-2
cdr3_aa: CASQQTGTGGGYTF

v_call: TRBV24-1
j_call: TRBJ2-3
cdr3_aa: CATSDSRVAGDTQYF

v_call: TRBV5-6
j_call: TRBJ1-1
cdr3_aa: CASSTRAGGAFF

v_call: TRBV7-3
j_call: TRBJ2-5
cdr3_aa: CASSPGAGETQYF

v_call: TRBV24-1
j_call: TRBJ2-1
cdr3_aa: CATSDGGRNRQFF

v_call: TRBV7-9
j_call: TRBJ2-2
cdr3_aa: CASSSSSRGWTGELFF

v_call: TRBV5-1
j_call: TRBJ2-1
cdr3_aa: CASSTGGIGNEQFF

v_call: TRBV7-9
j_call: TRBJ2-6
cdr3_aa: CASSLGVGTGANVLTF

v_call: TRBV7-9
j_call: TRBJ1-2
cdr3_aa: CASSLLDRIYGYTF

v_call: TRBV7-2
j_call: TRBJ1-5
cdr3_aa: CASSPTGGNQPQHF

v_call: TRBV20-1
j_call: TRBJ1-1
cdr3_aa: CSARVGSTEAFF

v_call: TRBV27
j_call: TRBJ1-3
cdr3_aa: CASSLNDGTGNTIYF

v_call: TRBV7-2
j_call: TRBJ2-7
cdr3_aa: CASSLDLAGGPKQYF

v_call: TRBV10-3
j_call: TRBJ2-1
cdr3_aa: CAISDDGGSSYNEQFF

v_call: TRBV19
j_call: TRBJ1-3
cdr3_aa: CASIPKASHSGNTIYF

v_call: TRBV6-1
j_call: TRBJ1-5
cdr3_aa: CASRSTASSNQPQHF

v_call: TRBV27
j_call: TRBJ2-1
cdr3_aa: CASSRATEQFF

v_call: TRBV24-1
j_call: TRBJ2-2
cdr3_aa: CATSDVRAPNTGELFF

v_call: TRBV6-1
j_call: TRBJ1-2
cdr3_aa: CASKYDREEGYTF

v_call: TRBV28
j_call: TRBJ1-5
cdr3_aa: CASGLSAAVGNQPQHF

v_call: TRBV15
j_call: TRBJ2-1
cdr3_aa: CATRRLAGTYNEQFF

v_call: TRBV7-3
j_call: TRBJ2-1
cdr3_aa: CASSFMGLAGDEQFF

v_call: TRBV28
j_call: TRBJ2-4
cdr3_aa: CASSLPPSSKNIQYF

v_call: TRBV30
j_call: TRBJ2-5
cdr3_aa: CAYREPLTLTQYF

v_call: TRBV5-8
j_call: TRBJ1-2
cdr3_aa: CASSNRLTSGGYTF

v_call: TRBV30
j_call: TRBJ2-3
cdr3_aa: CAWRLAVIDTQYF

v_call: TRBV25-1
j_call: TRBJ1-6
cdr3_aa: CASSESRNSYSPLHF

v_call: TRBV14
j_call: TRBJ2-5
cdr3_aa: CASSQEPGQETQYF

v_call: TRBV20-1
j_call: TRBJ2-5
cdr3_aa: CSASGLGGLAGEGVQETQYF

v_call: TRBV28
j_call: TRBJ2-7
cdr3_aa: CASSLGGLAHEQYF

v_call: TRBV20-1
j_call: TRBJ2-1
cdr3_aa: CSARRLDRGLYNEQFF

v_call: TRBV6-2/TRBV6-3
j_call: TRBJ2-4
cdr3_aa: CAGSYNEGSDIQYF

v_call: TRBV7-2
j_call: TRBJ2-2
cdr3_aa: CASSQGVAGELFF

v_call: TRBV28
j_call: TRBJ2-7
cdr3_aa: CASRAYSYEQYF

v_call: TRBV7-3
j_call: TRBJ2-3
cdr3_aa: CASSLTSPDTQYF

v_call: TRBV6-2/TRBV6-3
j_call: TRBJ2-3
cdr3_aa: CASRTARTDTQYF

v_call: TRBV30
j_call: TRBJ1-1
cdr3_aa: CAWSVGTATEAFF

v_call: TRBV7-2
j_call: TRBJ1-1
cdr3_aa: CASSLVLAFF

v_call: TRBV19
j_call: TRBJ1-2
cdr3_aa: CASSRTWDGYTF

v_call: TRBV9
j_call: TRBJ2-7
cdr3_aa: CASSIATGGEQYF

v_call: TRBV2
j_call: TRBJ1-6
cdr3_aa: CASRPGQGHNSPLHF